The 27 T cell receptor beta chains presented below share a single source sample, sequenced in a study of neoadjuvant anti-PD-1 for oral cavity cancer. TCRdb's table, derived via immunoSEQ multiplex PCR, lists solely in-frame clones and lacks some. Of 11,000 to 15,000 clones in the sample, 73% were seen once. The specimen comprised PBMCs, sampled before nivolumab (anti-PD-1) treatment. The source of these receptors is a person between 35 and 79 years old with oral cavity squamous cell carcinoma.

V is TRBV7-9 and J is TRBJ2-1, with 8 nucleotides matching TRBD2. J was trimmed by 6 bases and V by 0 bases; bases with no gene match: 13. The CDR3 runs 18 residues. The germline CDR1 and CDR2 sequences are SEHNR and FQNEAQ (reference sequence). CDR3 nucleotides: TGTGCCAGCAGCTTAGCGTTTAAAGCGGGGGCCAATTTCAATGAGCAGTTCTTC. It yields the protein CASSLAFKAGANFNEQFF.

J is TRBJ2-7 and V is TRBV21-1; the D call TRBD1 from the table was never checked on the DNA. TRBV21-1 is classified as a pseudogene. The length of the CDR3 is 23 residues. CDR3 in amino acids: CASSTRDRAYEQSMDRRAYEQYF. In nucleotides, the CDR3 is TGTGCCAGCAGCACAAGGGACAGGGCCTACGAGCAGTCGATGGATCGCAGGGCCTACGAGCAGTACTTC.

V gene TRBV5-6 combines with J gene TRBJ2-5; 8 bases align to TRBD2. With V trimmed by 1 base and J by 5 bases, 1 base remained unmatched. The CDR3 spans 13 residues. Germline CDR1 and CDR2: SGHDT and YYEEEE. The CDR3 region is CASSLSGSETQYF. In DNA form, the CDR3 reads TGTGCCAGCAGCTTGAGCGGGAGCGAGACCCAGTACTTC. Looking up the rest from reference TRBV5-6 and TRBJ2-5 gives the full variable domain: DAGVTQSPTHLIKTRGQQVTLRCSPKSGHDTVSWYQQALGQGPQFIFQYYEEEERQRGNFPDRFSGHQFPNYSSELNVNALLLGDSALYLCASSLSGSETQYFGPGTRLLVL.

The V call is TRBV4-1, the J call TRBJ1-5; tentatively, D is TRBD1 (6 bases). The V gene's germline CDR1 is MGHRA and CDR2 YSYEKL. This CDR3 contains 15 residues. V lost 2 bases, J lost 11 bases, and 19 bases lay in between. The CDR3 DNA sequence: TGCGCCAGCAGCCAAATAGGGGCCATGGGGGGCTCCCAGCATTTT. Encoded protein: CASSQIGAMGGSQHF.

The CDR3 protein is CAWREGRATEAFF. The CDR3 DNA is TGTGCCTGGAGGGAAGGGCGGGCCACTGAAGCTTTCTTT. This chain uses TRBV30 with TRBJ1-1; D ambiguous. Deletions cut 3 bases from V and 4 bases from J, with 12 bases between. Germline V gives CDR1 GTSNPN, CDR2 SVGIG (reference sequence). CDR3 size: 13 residues.

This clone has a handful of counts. The CDR3 region has the DNA TGTGCCAGCAGCATTCCTCCGGGACAGGGGGATAGGAACACTGAAGCTTTCTTT. This encodes CASSIPPGQGDRNTEAFF. V is TRBV13 and J is TRBJ1-1, with 11 bases identical to TRBD1. This CDR3 comprises 18 residues. Per germline, CDR1 PRHDT and CDR2 FYEKMQ (reference sequence). V was clipped by 5 bases and J by 1 base; unmatched bases: 12.

CDR3 residues: CASSQEVLTEVGELFF. CDR3 DNA sequence: TGCGCCAGCAGCCAAGAAGTATTAACGGAGGTCGGGGAGCTGTTTTTT. The rearrangement uses TRBV4-1 and TRBJ2-2; tentatively, D is TRBD2 (5 bases). Trimming took 0 bases from V and 7 from J, leaving 15 bases between them. CDR1 is MGHRA and CDR2 is YSYEKL in the germline V gene. This CDR3 has 16 residues.

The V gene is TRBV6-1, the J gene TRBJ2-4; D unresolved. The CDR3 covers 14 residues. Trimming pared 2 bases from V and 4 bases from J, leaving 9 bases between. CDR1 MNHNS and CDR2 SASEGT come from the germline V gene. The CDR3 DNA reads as TGTGCCAGCAGTGAATGGGTGACTAAAAACATTCAGTACTTC. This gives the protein CASSEWVTKNIQYF.

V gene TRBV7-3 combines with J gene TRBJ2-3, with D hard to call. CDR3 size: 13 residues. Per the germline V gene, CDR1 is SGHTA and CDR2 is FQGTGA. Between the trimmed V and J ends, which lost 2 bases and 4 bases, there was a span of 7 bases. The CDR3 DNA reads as TGTGCCAGCAGCTTATCCGCAGCAGATACGCAGTATTTT. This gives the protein CASSLSAADTQYF.

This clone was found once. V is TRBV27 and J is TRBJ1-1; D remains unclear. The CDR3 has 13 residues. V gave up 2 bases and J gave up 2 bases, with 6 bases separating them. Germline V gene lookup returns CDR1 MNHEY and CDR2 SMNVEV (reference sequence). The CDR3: CASSLKVNTEAFF. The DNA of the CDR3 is TGTGCCAGCAGTTTAAAGGTCAACACTGAAGCTTTCTTT.

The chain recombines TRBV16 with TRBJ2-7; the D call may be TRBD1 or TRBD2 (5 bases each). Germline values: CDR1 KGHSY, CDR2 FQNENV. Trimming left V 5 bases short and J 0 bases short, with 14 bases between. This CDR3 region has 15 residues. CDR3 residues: CASSGTGMSSYEQYF. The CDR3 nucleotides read TGTGCCAGCAGCGGGACGGGGATGAGCTCCTACGAGCAGTACTTC.

In DNA, the CDR3 is TGTGCCAGCAGTGAAGTCGATAGCGGGGCCGAGTACTTC. This encodes CASSEVDSGAEYF. The rearrangement joins TRBV6-1 to TRBJ2-7; TRBD2 aligns across 8 bases. Germline V gene sequence: CDR1 MNHNS, CDR2 SASEGT. CDR3 size: 13 residues. The ends lost 1 base at V and 11 bases at J; junction bases unmatched: 7.

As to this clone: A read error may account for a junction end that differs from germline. The CDR3 bases are TGTGCCAGCAGTAACAGGGGGCGTTATGGAAACACCATATATTTT. Translation gives CASSNRGRYGNTIYF. J is TRBJ1-3 and V is TRBV19; 9 bases agree with TRBD1. Germline assignment: CDR1 LNHDA and CDR2 SQIVND (reference sequence). The CDR3 extends over 15 amino acids.

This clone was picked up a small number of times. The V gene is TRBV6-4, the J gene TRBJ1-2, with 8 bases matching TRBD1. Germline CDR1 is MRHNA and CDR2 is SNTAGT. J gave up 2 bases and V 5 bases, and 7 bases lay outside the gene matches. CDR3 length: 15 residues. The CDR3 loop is CASSLFTGGNYGYTF. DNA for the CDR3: TGTGCCAGCAGTCTTTTCACAGGGGGAAACTATGGCTACACCTTC.

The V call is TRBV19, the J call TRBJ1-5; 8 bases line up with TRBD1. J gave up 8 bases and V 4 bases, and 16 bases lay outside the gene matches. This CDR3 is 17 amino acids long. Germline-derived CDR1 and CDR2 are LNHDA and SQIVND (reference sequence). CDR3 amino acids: CASSTLNDRGPKEPQHF. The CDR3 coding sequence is TGTGCCAGTAGTACCCTCAACGACAGGGGCCCAAAGGAGCCCCAGCATTTT.

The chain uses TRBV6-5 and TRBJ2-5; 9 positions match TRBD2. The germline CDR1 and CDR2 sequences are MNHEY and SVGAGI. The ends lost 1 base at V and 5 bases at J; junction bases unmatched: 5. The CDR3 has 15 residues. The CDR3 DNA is TGTGCCAGCAGTTACTACGGCGGGAGGGGCGAGACCCAGTACTTC. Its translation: CASSYYGGRGETQYF.

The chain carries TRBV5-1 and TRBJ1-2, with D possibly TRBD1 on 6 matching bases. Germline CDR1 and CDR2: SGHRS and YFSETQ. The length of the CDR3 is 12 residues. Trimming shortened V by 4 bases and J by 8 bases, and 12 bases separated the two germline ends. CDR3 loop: CASSPGQKGYTF. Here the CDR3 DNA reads TGCGCCAGCAGCCCCGGACAGAAGGGCTACACCTTC.

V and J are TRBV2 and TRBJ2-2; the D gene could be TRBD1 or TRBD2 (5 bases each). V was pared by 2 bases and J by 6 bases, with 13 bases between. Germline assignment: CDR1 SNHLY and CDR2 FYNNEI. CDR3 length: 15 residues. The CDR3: CASSEYLWGSGELFF. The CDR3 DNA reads TGTGCCAGCAGTGAATATCTCTGGGGGTCCGGGGAGCTGTTTTTT.

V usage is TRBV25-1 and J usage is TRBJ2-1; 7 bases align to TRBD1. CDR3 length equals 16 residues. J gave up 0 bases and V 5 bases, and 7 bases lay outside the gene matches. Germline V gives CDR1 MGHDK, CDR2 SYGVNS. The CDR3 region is CASSLDRSGSYNEQFF. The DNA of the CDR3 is TGTGCCAGCAGTTTGGACAGGTCGGGCTCCTACAATGAGCAGTTCTTC.

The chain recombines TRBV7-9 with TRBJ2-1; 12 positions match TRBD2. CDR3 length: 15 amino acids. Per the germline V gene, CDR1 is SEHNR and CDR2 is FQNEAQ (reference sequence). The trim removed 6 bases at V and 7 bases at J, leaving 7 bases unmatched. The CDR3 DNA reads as TGTGCCAGCAGTTCTAGCGGGAGGGCACGAAATGAGCAGTTCTTC. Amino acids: CASSSSGRARNEQFF.

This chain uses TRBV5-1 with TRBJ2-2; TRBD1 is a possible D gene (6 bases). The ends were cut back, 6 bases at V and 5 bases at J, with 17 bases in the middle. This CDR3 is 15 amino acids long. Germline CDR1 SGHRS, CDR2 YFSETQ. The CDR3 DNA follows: TGCGCCAGCACCAGAACCGGGACACAGACCGGGGAGCTGTTTTTT. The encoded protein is CASTRTGTQTGELFF.

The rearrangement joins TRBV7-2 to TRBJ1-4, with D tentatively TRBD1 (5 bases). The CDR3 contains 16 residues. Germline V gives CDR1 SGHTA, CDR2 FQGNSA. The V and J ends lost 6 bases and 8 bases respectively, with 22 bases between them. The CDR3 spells CASRSRIDDRREKLFF. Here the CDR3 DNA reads TGTGCCAGCAGGTCCAGGATTGATGACAGAAGGGAAAAACTGTTTTTT.

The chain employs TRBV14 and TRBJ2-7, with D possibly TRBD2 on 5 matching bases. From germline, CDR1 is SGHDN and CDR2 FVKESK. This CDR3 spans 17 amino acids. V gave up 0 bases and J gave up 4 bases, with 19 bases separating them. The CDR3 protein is CASSQDQGLSIGYEQYF. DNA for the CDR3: TGTGCCAGCAGCCAAGATCAAGGACTCTCCATCGGGTACGAGCAGTACTTC.

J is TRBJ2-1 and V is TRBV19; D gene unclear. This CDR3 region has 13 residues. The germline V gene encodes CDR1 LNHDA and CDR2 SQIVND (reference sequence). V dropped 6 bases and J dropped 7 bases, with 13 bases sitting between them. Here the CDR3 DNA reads TGTGCCAGTAGCCTCACGGTCCTTAATGAGCAGTTCTTC. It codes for CASSLTVLNEQFF. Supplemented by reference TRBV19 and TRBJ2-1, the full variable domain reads DGGITQSPKYLFRKEGQNVTLSCEQNLNHDAMYWYRQDPGQGLRLIYYSQIVNDFQKGDIAEGYSVSREKKESFPLTVTSAQKNPTAFYLCASSLTVLNEQFFGPGTRLTVL.

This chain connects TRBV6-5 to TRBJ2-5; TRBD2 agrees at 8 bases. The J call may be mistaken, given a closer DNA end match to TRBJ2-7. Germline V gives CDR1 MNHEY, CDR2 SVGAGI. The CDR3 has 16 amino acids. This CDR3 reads CASSYSSGGSSYEQYF. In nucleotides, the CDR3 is TGTGCCAGCAGTTACTCCTCGGGAGGGAGCTCCTACGAGCAGTACTTC.

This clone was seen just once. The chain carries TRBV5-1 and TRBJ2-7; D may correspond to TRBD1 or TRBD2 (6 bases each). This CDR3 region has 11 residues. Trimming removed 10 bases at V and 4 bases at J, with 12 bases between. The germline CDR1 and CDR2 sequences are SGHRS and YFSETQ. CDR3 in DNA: TGCGCCTCGAGGGGGGTATACGAGCAGTACTTC. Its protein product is CASRGVYEQYF.

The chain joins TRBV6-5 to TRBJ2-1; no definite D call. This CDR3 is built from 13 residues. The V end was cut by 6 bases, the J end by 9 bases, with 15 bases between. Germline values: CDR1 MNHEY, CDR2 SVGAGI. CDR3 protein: CASSKNQAIEQFF. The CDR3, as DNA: TGTGCCAGCAGCAAGAATCAGGCAATTGAGCAGTTCTTC.